This TCR beta chain was documented in a study of T cells after yellow fever vaccination. Study-level information: With SMART-Seq v4 Ultra Low Input, the fractions containing low cell numbers were prepared.

CDR1 is SEHNR, CDR2 FQNEAQ, per germline (reference sequence). The CDR3 length is 14 residues. V dropped 5 bases and J dropped 8 bases, with 16 bases sitting between them. This clonotype came up a few times. No antigen is known for it. Production of TCR cDNA was by 5'RACE template switching, which also added a universal primer site and UMIs. TCRdb reanalysed the 5' RACE reads using MiXCR and keeps one entry per CDR3 protein. The sample carries some 600,000 distinct CDR3 sequences, about 12% recorded once. General study points: Booster samples showed a return of most primary-vaccination clones (approximately 96% CD4, approximately 88% CD8). Across the CD4 and CD8 compartments, a small share of clonotypes was present in both.

The chain is built from TRBV7-9 and TRBJ2-1; TRBD2 might be the D (6 bases). The sample here was PBMCs, taken on the day of the yellow fever booster vaccination. The clonotype originates from a man aged 25 to 40 who received the YFV17D yellow fever vaccine. This chain's CDR3 is CASSLVEGGYEQFF. CDR3 nucleotides: TGTGCCAGCAGCCTAGTAGAGGGAGGATATGAGCAGTTCTTC.